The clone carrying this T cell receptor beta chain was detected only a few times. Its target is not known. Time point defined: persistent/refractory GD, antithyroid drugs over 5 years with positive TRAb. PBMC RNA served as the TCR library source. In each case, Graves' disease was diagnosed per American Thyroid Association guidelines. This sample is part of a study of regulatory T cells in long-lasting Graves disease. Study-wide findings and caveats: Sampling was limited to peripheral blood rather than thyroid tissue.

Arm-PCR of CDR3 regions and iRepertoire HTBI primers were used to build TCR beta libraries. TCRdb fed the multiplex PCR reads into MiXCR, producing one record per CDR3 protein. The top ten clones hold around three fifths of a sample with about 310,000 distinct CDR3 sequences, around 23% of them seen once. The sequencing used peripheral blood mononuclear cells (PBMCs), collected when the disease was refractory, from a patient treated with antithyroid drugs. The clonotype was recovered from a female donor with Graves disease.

This CDR3 reads CASSRDGYYEQYF. In DNA, the CDR3 is TGCGCCAGCAGCCGGGACGGCTACTACGAGCAGTACTTC. The chain is built from TRBV4-1 and TRBJ2-7; D is perhaps TRBD1 or TRBD2 (5 bases each). The CDR3 sequence is 13 residues long. The V gene lost 4 bases and the J gene lost 3 bases, with 10 bases spanning the gap. CDR1 and CDR2 from the germline V gene are MGHRA and YSYEKL.